Listed here are 12 T cell receptor beta chains from one sample, sequenced in a study of control samples from healthy donors and cancer patients (TCRdb year 2020). Libraries were prepared through the immunoSEQ multiplex PCR assay. The table was pulled from immuneACCESS by TCRdb, which kept in-frame rearrangements only. Such tables lose some clones; where checked, under half of the loss comes from unresolved V genes, and the rest has no known cause. In this sample the table shows 40,000 to 60,000 clones, about 90% of which occur a single time. The top ten clonotypes cover 40% of the sample. The sample consisted of PBMCs. The receptors shown here come from a man between 50 and 59 years old with head and neck cancer.

The chain joins TRBV5-1 to TRBJ2-5; TRBD1 agrees at 7 bases. V dropped 0 bases and J dropped 4; count of bases not matched to a gene: 6. CDR1 SGHRS and CDR2 YFSETQ come from the germline V gene. The CDR3 sequence is 15 residues long. The CDR3 nucleotides are TGCGCCAGCAGCTTGGGGGACAGCCTGGGAGAGACCCAGTACTTC. This encodes CASSLGDSLGETQYF.

This rearrangement joins TRBV29-1 to TRBJ2-1, with D possibly TRBD1 on 5 matching bases. CDR3 length: 11 amino acids. The V end lost 1 base, the J end lost 9 bases, and 7 bases lay between the germline ends. Germline V lookup: CDR1 SQVTM, CDR2 ANQGSEA. CDR3 region: CSVEGGGEQFF. DNA of the CDR3: TGCAGCGTTGAAGGGGGCGGTGAGCAGTTCTTC.

CDR3 in amino acids: CASSVYTSGKGSSYNEQFF. In DNA, the CDR3 is TGTGCCAGCAGCGTATATACTAGCGGCAAAGGTTCCTCCTACAATGAGCAGTTCTTC. This chain uses TRBV9 with TRBJ2-1; the match to TRBD2 covers 8 bases. V dropped 1 base and J dropped 0; count of bases not matched to a gene: 12. Germline V gene sequence: CDR1 SGDLS, CDR2 YYNGEE. The CDR3 runs to 19 residues. Based on the CDR3 plus reference TRBV9 and TRBJ2-1, the full variable domain is DSGVTQTPKHLITATGQRVTLRCSPRSGDLSVYWYQQSLDQGLQFLIQYYNGEERAKGNILERFSAQQFPDLHSELNLSSLELGDSALYFCASSVYTSGKGSSYNEQFFGPGTRLTVL.

The table lists this clone with a few counts. CDR3 DNA: TGCAGTGCTAGTCCGGGACTAGCGGGATTTAGCGTCGACGAGCAGTACTTC. It is translated as CSASPGLAGFSVDEQYF. The chain couples TRBV20-1 to TRBJ2-7; 13 bases fit TRBD2. Germline CDR1 is DFQATT and CDR2 is SNEGSKA (reference sequence). Unmatched junction bases numbered 13, after V lost 3 bases and J lost 5 bases. This CDR3 contains 17 residues.

The rearrangement links TRBV6-5 to TRBJ1-5, with 8 bases aligning to TRBD1. With 5 bases clipped from V and 3 bases from J, the junction kept 3 bases outside the gene matches. Germline CDR1 is MNHEY and CDR2 is SVGAGI. This CDR3 is built from 14 residues. CDR3 nucleotide sequence: TGTGCCAGCAGTCAGGGGGCGAACAATCAGCCCCAGCATTTT. This sequence encodes CASSQGANNQPQHF.

The chain combines TRBV5-6 with TRBJ2-7, with no clear D. The CDR3 is 12 amino acids. V was clipped by 3 bases and J by 4 bases, with 8 bases between them. Germline V gene data show CDR1 as SGHDT and CDR2 as YYEEEE. The CDR3 region is CASSSSRYEQYF. Here the CDR3 DNA reads TGTGCCAGCAGCTCCAGCAGGTACGAGCAGTACTTC.

This chain connects TRBV5-1 to TRBJ2-1; no definite D call. The CDR3 loop spans 14 amino acids. From germline, CDR1 is SGHRS and CDR2 YFSETQ. With 7 bases removed from V and 5 bases from J, the gap between germline ends came to 16 bases. The CDR3 reads CASGRLDGDNEQFF. The CDR3 DNA follows: TGCGCCAGCGGTCGACTGGATGGGGACAATGAGCAGTTCTTC.

This clone occurred once. This chain uses TRBV6-5 with TRBJ2-1; a possible D gene is TRBD2 (6 bases). Trimming removed 8 bases at V and 7 bases at J, with 15 bases between. CDR1 and CDR2 (germline): MNHEY, SVGAGI. The CDR3 has 13 amino acids. The CDR3 reads CASPPEGYNEQFF. CDR3 in DNA: TGTGCCAGCCCCCCGGAGGGCTATAATGAGCAGTTCTTC.

The J gene is TRBJ1-6, the V gene TRBV6-2 or TRBV6-3; TRBD1 is a possible D gene (6 bases). V was pared by 0 bases and J by 10 bases, with 19 bases between. This CDR3 comprises 17 residues. CDR1 is MNHEY and CDR2 is SVGEGT in the germline V gene. CDR3 DNA sequence: TGTGCCAGCAGTTACTCCACTTTACAGGGTCTCGGATCACCCCTCCACTTT. Translation: CASSYSTLQGLGSPLHF.

The chain has TRBV5-1 and TRBJ2-5; 7 positions match TRBD1. From germline, CDR1 is SGHRS and CDR2 YFSETQ. This CDR3 comprises 15 residues. V dropped 0 bases and J dropped 5; count of bases not matched to a gene: 7. DNA for the CDR3: TGCGCCAGCAGCTTGGGACAGGGCGACGGCGAGACCCAGTACTTC. Protein sequence: CASSLGQGDGETQYF. The full variable domain, with the rest looked up from reference TRBV5-1 and TRBJ2-5, is KAGVTQTPRYLIKTRGQQVTLSCSPISGHRSVSWYQQTPGQGLQFLFEYFSETQRNKGNFPGRFSGRQFSNSRSEMNVSTLELGDSALYLCASSLGQGDGETQYFGPGTRLLVL.

The chain carries TRBV15 and TRBJ2-7; D remains unclear. V lost 1 base and J 1 base, leaving 5 bases between the germline ends. Germline V gives CDR1 LNHNV, CDR2 YYDKDF (reference sequence). The CDR3 runs 13 residues. The DNA for the CDR3 is TGTGCCACCAGCAGAGTGGGGTCCTACGAGCAGTACTTC. The encoded protein is CATSRVGSYEQYF.

The chain carries TRBV19 and TRBJ1-5; tentative D call: TRBD1 (6 bases). V was shortened by 8 bases and J by 2 bases, with 10 bases between the two germline ends. The CDR3 has 13 residues. CDR1 and CDR2 (germline): LNHDA, SQIVND (reference sequence). The CDR3 loop is CASSPGGNQPQHF. CDR3 nucleotides: TGTGCCAGTTCTCCAGGGGGCAATCAGCCCCAGCATTTT. Combining the CDR3 with reference TRBV19 and TRBJ1-5 gives the whole variable domain DGGITQSPKYLFRKEGQNVTLSCEQNLNHDAMYWYRQDPGQGLRLIYYSQIVNDFQKGDIAEGYSVSREKKESFPLTVTSAQKNPTAFYLCASSPGGNQPQHFGDGTRLSIL.